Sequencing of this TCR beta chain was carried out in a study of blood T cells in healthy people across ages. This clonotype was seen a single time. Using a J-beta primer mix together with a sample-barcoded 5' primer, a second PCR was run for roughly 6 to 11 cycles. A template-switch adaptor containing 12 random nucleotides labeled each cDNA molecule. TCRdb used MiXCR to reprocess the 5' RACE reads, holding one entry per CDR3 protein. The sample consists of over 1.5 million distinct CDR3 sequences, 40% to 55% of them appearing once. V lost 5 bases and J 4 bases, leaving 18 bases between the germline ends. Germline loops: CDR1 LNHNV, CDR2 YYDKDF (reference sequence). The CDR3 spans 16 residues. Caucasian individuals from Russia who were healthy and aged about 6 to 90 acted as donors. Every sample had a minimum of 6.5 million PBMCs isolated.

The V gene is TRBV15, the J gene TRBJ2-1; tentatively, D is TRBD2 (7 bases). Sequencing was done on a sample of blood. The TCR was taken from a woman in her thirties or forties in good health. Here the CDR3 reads CATSPAGGPPYNEQFF. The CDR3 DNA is TGTGCCACCAGCCCGGCCGGGGGGCCACCTTACAATGAGCAGTTCTTC.